A single sample gave rise to the 17 T cell receptor beta chains below, sequenced in a study of shared clonotypes between healthy human individuals. Generated by immunoSEQ multiplex PCR, the TCRdb table keeps only in-frame clones and is missing some. Among about 1.1 million clones listed, 70% to 85% were seen once. Sequenced sample: memory CD4+ T cells from PBMCs. Subset reported: CD45RA-negative fraction. The receptors here all came from a man younger than 30 in good health. Some clones in this sample may be carry-over from other donors' samples.

The V and J genes are TRBV4-1 and TRBJ2-3, with D possibly being TRBD2 (6 bases). The length of the CDR3 is 17 residues. Germline V gene sequence: CDR1 MGHRA, CDR2 YSYEKL. The ends were cut back, 3 bases at V and 5 bases at J, with 21 bases in the middle. The CDR3 is CASSHLLGGLPLDTQYF. The CDR3 DNA follows: TGCGCCAGCAGCCATTTGTTGGGGGGTCTCCCCCTAGATACGCAGTATTTT.

The chain employs TRBV7-3 and TRBJ2-5; D remains unclear. Germline V gene sequence: CDR1 SGHTA, CDR2 FQGTGA. Trimming shortened V by 6 bases and J by 2 bases, and 7 bases separated the two germline ends. This CDR3 is built from 12 residues. The CDR3, as DNA: TGTGCCAGCAGAACTGATCAAGAGACCCAGTACTTC. Encoded protein: CASRTDQETQYF.

This clone has a handful of counts. The chain employs TRBV9 and TRBJ1-2; D gene unclear. The germline CDR1 and CDR2 sequences are SGDLS and YYNGEE. This CDR3 region has 14 residues. Trimming took off 0 bases at V and 2 bases at J, with 8 bases between the two ends. The CDR3, as DNA: TGTGCCAGCAGCGTAGAACTTAAGAACTATGGCTACACCTTC. Translating gives CASSVELKNYGYTF. Filled out from reference TRBV9 and TRBJ1-2, the complete variable domain reads DSGVTQTPKHLITATGQRVTLRCSPRSGDLSVYWYQQSLDQGLQFLIQYYNGEERAKGNILERFSAQQFPDLHSELNLSSLELGDSALYFCASSVELKNYGYTFGSGTRLTVV.

V usage is TRBV28 and J usage is TRBJ2-7; D may be TRBD1 or TRBD2 (9 bases each). The CDR3 extends over 19 amino acids. V shed 4 bases and J shed 7 bases, with 32 bases lying between them. Germline V gene data show CDR1 as MDHEN and CDR2 as SYDVKM. CDR3 sequence reads: CASSSPGQGLSGRGGEQYF. DNA for the CDR3: TGTGCCAGCAGTTCACCGGGACAGGGACTTAGCGGGAGAGGAGGGGAGCAGTACTTC. Together with reference TRBV28 and TRBJ2-7, the CDR3 gives the full variable domain: DVKVTQSSRYLVKRTGEKVFLECVQDMDHENMFWYRQDPGLGLRLIYFSYDVKMKEKGDIPEGYSVSREKKERFSLILESASTNQTSMYLCASSSPGQGLSGRGGEQYFGPGTRLTVT.

The chain uses TRBV9 and TRBJ2-7; D is unresolved. V was pared by 1 base and J by 3 bases, with 5 bases between. CDR1 and CDR2 (germline): SGDLS, YYNGEE. This CDR3 has 12 amino acids. The CDR3 here is CASSVSDYEQYF. CDR3 coding DNA: TGTGCCAGCAGCGTATCGGACTACGAGCAGTACTTC.

The rearrangement links TRBV7-2 to TRBJ2-2, with 11 bases identical to TRBD1. The CDR3 runs to 17 residues. J was trimmed by 2 bases and V by 1 base; bases with no gene match: 3. Germline assignment: CDR1 SGHTA and CDR2 FQGNSA. CDR3 bases: TGTGCCAGCAGCTTAGGGGACAGGGGGATAAACACCGGGGAGCTGTTTTTT. Protein sequence: CASSLGDRGINTGELFF.

The rearrangement links TRBV28 to TRBJ1-5, with no clear D. Germline V gene sequence: CDR1 MDHEN, CDR2 SYDVKM. Trimming pared 10 bases from V and 8 bases from J, leaving 15 bases between. CDR3 size: 12 residues. The CDR3 coding sequence is TGTGCCACGGAGGAGGGCCTAGAGCCCCAGCATTTT. The encoded protein is CATEEGLEPQHF.

The chain links TRBV9 to TRBJ2-1; D gene unclear. V was clipped by 0 bases and J by 5 bases, with 6 bases between them. Germline CDR1 SGDLS, CDR2 YYNGEE. This CDR3 spans 13 amino acids. CDR3 coding DNA: TGTGCCAGCAGCGTAGCTGGAGACAATGAGCAGTTCTTC. Amino acids: CASSVAGDNEQFF.

V usage is TRBV6-6 and J usage is TRBJ2-5; D might be TRBD2 (5 bases). V was clipped by 6 bases and J by 0 bases, with 8 bases between them. Germline CDR1 reads MNHNY; CDR2 reads SVGAGI (reference sequence). The CDR3 consists of 13 residues. CDR3 coding DNA: TGTGCCAGCAGGCCCGGGGACCAAGAGACCCAGTACTTC. The encoded protein is CASRPGDQETQYF.

V and J are TRBV29-1 and TRBJ2-7; TRBD2 matches at 9 bases. This CDR3 contains 13 residues. The trim removed 7 bases at V and 3 bases at J, leaving 7 bases unmatched. CDR1 SQVTM and CDR2 ANQGSEA come from the germline V gene. The CDR3 nucleotides read TGCAGCGCCTCTAGCGGGATTAACTACGAGCAGTACTTC. It yields the protein CSASSGINYEQYF.

In its sample, this clone was seen a few times. The gene calls are TRBV6-1 and TRBJ1-1; D unclear. V shed 4 bases and J shed 5 bases, with 17 bases lying between them. The CDR3 has 15 residues. CDR1 and CDR2 from the germline V gene are MNHNS and SASEGT. The DNA of the CDR3 is TGTGCCAGCAGTGCCCACGGAACGGAGGTTACTGAAGCTTTCTTT. This codes for CASSAHGTEVTEAFF.

Only a few counts were recorded for this clone. The chain employs TRBV5-4 and TRBJ2-1, with 7 bases that match TRBD2. CDR3 length: 15 residues. Germline V gene data show CDR1 as SGHNT and CDR2 as YYREEE (reference sequence). V lost 0 bases, J lost 2 bases, and 2 bases stayed unmatched. The CDR3 region is CASSLDRGAYNEQFF. The CDR3 nucleotides are TGTGCCAGCAGCTTGGATCGGGGGGCCTACAATGAGCAGTTCTTC.

This clone was counted once. J is TRBJ2-2 and V is TRBV5-1; D is unclear. CDR3 length: 15 residues. V gave up 0 bases and J gave up 1 base, with 7 bases separating them. Germline CDR1 SGHRS, CDR2 YFSETQ. In DNA form, the CDR3 reads TGCGCCAGCAGCTTGGAGGCGGTGAACACCGGGGAGCTGTTTTTT. Its protein is CASSLEAVNTGELFF. Looking up the rest from reference TRBV5-1 and TRBJ2-2 gives the full variable domain: KAGVTQTPRYLIKTRGQQVTLSCSPISGHRSVSWYQQTPGQGLQFLFEYFSETQRNKGNFPGRFSGRQFSNSRSEMNVSTLELGDSALYLCASSLEAVNTGELFFGEGSRLTVL.

V and J are TRBV5-1 and TRBJ1-1; D might be TRBD1 (6 bases). This CDR3 contains 14 residues. Per the germline V gene, CDR1 is SGHRS and CDR2 is YFSETQ. Trimming took off 2 bases at V and 5 bases at J, with 13 bases between the two ends. The CDR3 loop is CASSLQGFRTEAFF. CDR3 DNA sequence: TGCGCCAGCAGCTTACAGGGTTTTAGGACTGAAGCTTTCTTT.

CDR3 region: CSVARSYGYTF. CDR3 nucleotide sequence: TGCAGCGTTGCGCGAAGCTATGGCTACACCTTC. V usage is TRBV29-1 and J usage is TRBJ1-2, with no clear D. V was cut by 4 bases and J by 4 bases, with 7 bases left in between. The CDR3 is made up of 11 amino acids. From germline, CDR1 is SQVTM and CDR2 ANQGSEA.

The V gene is TRBV11-2, the J gene TRBJ1-4; the D is unclear. CDR1 and CDR2 from the germline V gene are SGHAT and FQNNGV. With 4 bases removed from V and 8 bases from J, the gap between germline ends came to 5 bases. The CDR3 totals 11 residues. For the CDR3, the DNA is TGTGCCAGCAGCTGGAGCGAAAAACTGTTTTTT. Its translation is CASSWSEKLFF.

This rearrangement joins TRBV2 to TRBJ2-7; D possibly uses TRBD1 or TRBD2 (5 bases each). This CDR3 has 14 residues. V was pared by 6 bases and J by 0 bases, with 12 bases between. From germline, CDR1 is SNHLY and CDR2 FYNNEI. The CDR3 DNA follows: TGTGCCAGCAGCCGGGGCCCCAGCTCCTACGAGCAGTACTTC. Its translation is CASSRGPSSYEQYF.